Listed below are T cell receptor beta chains from one sample, sequenced in a study of T-cell memory formation after mild COVID-19. TCRdb processed the 5' RACE reads anew with MiXCR; each CDR3 protein has one entry. The sample shows approximately 40,000 distinct CDR3 sequences, more than 9.5% of them seen only once. Sequencing input: PBMCs or a T cell subset sorted from them (not recorded which). Every receptor here comes from a man younger than 35 who had mild COVID-19 (a few samples of this study predate the infection). Cell type and time point are not known. CDR3s include the opening cysteine and the closing phenylalanine or tryptophan. The D gene is left open where the match is weak. Size is stated for part of the rows, as once, few or many counts, or as a class when the clone is expanded.

D: -; V: TRBV12-3/TRBV12-4; J: TRBJ2-3; size: many; DNA: TGTGCCAGCCGGAAAGACCTCACAGATACGCAGTATTTT; CDR3: CASRKDLTDTQYF
D: -; V: TRBV4-3; J: TRBJ1-4; size: few; DNA: TGCGCCAGCAGCCTGAGATGGGGCAGACTTAATGAAAAACTGTTTTTT; CDR3: CASSLRWGRLNEKLFF
D: -; V: TRBV28; J: TRBJ2-3; size: many; DNA: TGTGCCAGCACCCCACCGGGCCGAGATACGCAGTATTTT; CDR3: CASTPPGRDTQYF
D: TRBD2; V: TRBV5-1; J: TRBJ2-1; size: -; DNA: TGCGCCAGCAGGAAATCGACTAGCGCGGTACTCAATGAGCAGTTCTTC; CDR3: CASRKSTSAVLNEQFF
D: -; V: TRBV7-6; J: TRBJ1-1; size: many; DNA: TGTGCCAGCAGCTCGGACAGCAACACTGAAGCTTTCTTT; CDR3: CASSSDSNTEAFF
D: -; V: TRBV7-2; J: TRBJ1-2; size: -; DNA: TGTGCCAGCAGACCGGGGTGGGATTCGGGCTACACCTTC; CDR3: CASRPGWDSGYTF
D: TRBD2; V: TRBV7-3; J: TRBJ2-2; size: few; DNA: TGTGCCAGCAGCCCCTACTATTTAGCGGGGGGGATGAACACCGGGGAGCTGTTTTTT; CDR3: CASSPYYLAGGMNTGELFF
D: -; V: TRBV18; J: TRBJ2-5; size: few; DNA: TGTGCCAGCTCACCCCAAGAGACCCAGTACTTC; CDR3: CASSPQETQYF
D: TRBD1; V: TRBV6-1; J: TRBJ1-2; size: many; DNA: TGTGCCAGCAGTGAATCAGGGCAGGGGGCTGGTGGCTACACCTTC; CDR3: CASSESGQGAGGYTF
D: TRBD1; V: TRBV5-6; J: TRBJ2-7; size: many; DNA: TGTGCCAGCAGTTTGGGGGCACAGGGGTCCTACGAGCAGTACTTC; CDR3: CASSLGAQGSYEQYF
D: -; V: TRBV5-1; J: TRBJ2-1; size: many; DNA: TGCGCCAGCAGCAGAAACAGGGACCCATCCTACAATGAGCAGTTCTTC; CDR3: CASSRNRDPSYNEQFF
D: -; V: TRBV5-1; J: TRBJ1-1; size: many; DNA: TGCGCCAGCAGCTTGTCGACGGAAAGGGGGACTGAAGCTTTCTTT; CDR3: CASSLSTERGTEAFF
D: -; V: TRBV11-2; J: TRBJ2-7; size: few; DNA: TGTGCCAGCAGCTTAGGGCAGGGTATCCACGAGCAGTACTTC; CDR3: CASSLGQGIHEQYF